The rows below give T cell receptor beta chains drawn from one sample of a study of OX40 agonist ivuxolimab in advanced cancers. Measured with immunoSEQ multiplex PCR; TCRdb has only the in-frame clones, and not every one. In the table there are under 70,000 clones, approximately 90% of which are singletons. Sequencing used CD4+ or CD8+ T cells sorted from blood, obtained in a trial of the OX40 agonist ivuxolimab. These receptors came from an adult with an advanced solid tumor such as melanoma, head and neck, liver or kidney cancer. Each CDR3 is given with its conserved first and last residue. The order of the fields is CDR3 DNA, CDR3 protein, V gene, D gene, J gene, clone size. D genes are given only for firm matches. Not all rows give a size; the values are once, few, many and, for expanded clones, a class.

TGTGCCGGCAGTTACCTGGGACAGAACTATGGCTACACCTTC | CAGSYLGQNYGYTF | TRBV6-5 | TRBD1 | TRBJ1-2 | -
TGTGCCACCAGCAGAGGGGCAGGGAACTACGAGCAGTACTTC | CATSRGAGNYEQYF | TRBV15 | - | TRBJ2-7 | -
TGTGCCAGCAGCTTGCTGGACGGGGGGGCCTACGAGCAGTACTTC | CASSLLDGGAYEQYF | TRBV5-4 | TRBD2 | TRBJ2-7 | -
TGTGCCATCAGTGAGTCGATGGGGTTTCGGGACTACGAGCAGTACTTC | CAISESMGFRDYEQYF | TRBV10-3 | - | TRBJ2-7 | -
TGTGCCAGCAGCCCAGTGACGGGGAAGGATCAGCCCCAGCATTTT | CASSPVTGKDQPQHF | TRBV11-2 | - | TRBJ1-5 | -
TGTGCCAGCAGCTTAGAACCAGGGCACCCTCTGTTTTTT | CASSLEPGHPLFF | TRBV11-2 | - | TRBJ1-4 | -
TGCAGCGTTGAAGATGGGGACAGTCGCGCCGGGGAGCTGTTTTTT | CSVEDGDSRAGELFF | TRBV29-1 | TRBD1 | TRBJ2-2 | -
TGCAGCGCCGCCCAGGGGATCTATGGCTACACCTTC | CSAAQGIYGYTF | TRBV29-1 | - | TRBJ1-2 | -
TGTGCCAGCAGCCCCGCCGGGGACCTATCTAATCAGCCCCAGCATTTT | CASSPAGDLSNQPQHF | TRBV7-9 | - | TRBJ1-5 | once
TGTGCCAGCTCGCAGAACAGGGGGCTGGAGACCCAGTACTTC | CASSQNRGLETQYF | TRBV18 | TRBD1 | TRBJ2-5 | -
TGTGCCAGCAGCCCCAGCGGGAGCATCACCGGGGAGCTGTTTTTT | CASSPSGSITGELFF | TRBV6-5 | TRBD2 | TRBJ2-2 | -
TGTGCCAGCAGCTTGGGGGGGACCTATGGCTACACCTTC | CASSLGGTYGYTF | TRBV5-6 | - | TRBJ1-2 | -
TGTGCCAGCAGTTATACGGCGGGTCTAGGAGAGACCCAGTACTTC | CASSYTAGLGETQYF | TRBV28 | - | TRBJ2-5 | -
TGTGCCAGCAGTTTTTGGGACGGAACCTACGAGCAGTACTTC | CASSFWDGTYEQYF | TRBV28 | - | TRBJ2-7 | few
TGTGCCAGTAGTATGAGGGACACTGGAAACACCATATATTTT | CASSMRDTGNTIYF | TRBV19 | - | TRBJ1-3 | -
TGTGCCAGCAGCTTGCAAGGGGTGGATAATTCACCCCTCCACTTT | CASSLQGVDNSPLHF | TRBV5-4 | - | TRBJ1-6 | -
TGTGCCAGCTCACCAGGGACAGGGGGCCATGGCTACACCTTC | CASSPGTGGHGYTF | TRBV18 | TRBD1 | TRBJ1-2 | -
TGTGCCAGCAGACTCGGGCCCCTGAACACTGAAGCTTTCTTT | CASRLGPLNTEAFF | TRBV6-5 | - | TRBJ1-1 | -
TGTGCCAGCAGCCAAGGGGGCGGGCAGCCCCAGCATTTT | CASSQGGGQPQHF | TRBV4-2 | - | TRBJ1-5 | few
TGTGCCAGCAGTTTATCTGGGGTCGAGCAGTACTTC | CASSLSGVEQYF | TRBV28 | - | TRBJ2-7 | -
TGCGCCAGCAGCCCGGACCCCGGGACAGGGAGAGAGCCCCAGCATTTT | CASSPDPGTGREPQHF | TRBV5-1 | TRBD1 | TRBJ1-5 | -
TGTGCCAGTAGTATCCAGACAGGGACCTCTGGAAACACCATATATTTT | CASSIQTGTSGNTIYF | TRBV19 | TRBD1 | TRBJ1-3 | -
TGTGCCATCAGCCTACAGGGGAATCTGGAGACCCAGTACTTC | CAISLQGNLETQYF | TRBV10-3 | TRBD1 | TRBJ2-5 | -
TGTGCCAGCAGCAGACAGGTTACCTCTGGAAACACCATATATTTT | CASSRQVTSGNTIYF | TRBV27 | - | TRBJ1-3 | -
TGTGCCAGCAGCTCAGACGGGACAGGGAACCGAAATGAGCAGTTCTTC | CASSSDGTGNRNEQFF | TRBV7-3 | TRBD1 | TRBJ2-1 | -
TGTGCCAGCAGCTTAACGACGGCCTCGGTTATGCAGTACTTC | CASSLTTASVMQYF | TRBV7-8 | - | TRBJ2-7 | -
TGTGCCAGCAGTAGTCCAGTGGAGGGGGCCAACGTCCTGACTTTC | CASSSPVEGANVLTF | TRBV28 | - | TRBJ2-6 | -
TGTGCCAGCTCACCAAAACGGGGACCACAAGAGACCCAGTACTTC | CASSPKRGPQETQYF | TRBV18 | - | TRBJ2-5 | -
TGCAGTGCTAGTACAGGCTACGAGCAGTACTTC | CSASTGYEQYF | TRBV20-1 | - | TRBJ2-7 | few
TGTGCCAGCAGCTGGCTACAGGCGGACACCATATATTTT | CASSWLQADTIYF | TRBV7-8 | - | TRBJ1-3 | -
TGTGCTAGCAGCTTATCCCTAAACTCTGGAAACACCATATATTTT | CASSLSLNSGNTIYF | TRBV7-7 | - | TRBJ1-3 | -
TGTGCCAGCAGCTTAGAGGTTGTTGAGCAGTTCTTC | CASSLEVVEQFF | TRBV5-6 | - | TRBJ2-1 | few
TGCGCCAGCAGCTTCGAGTCAGGGGTGTCGGACACCGGGGAGCTGTTTTTT | CASSFESGVSDTGELFF | TRBV5-1 | - | TRBJ2-2 | -
TGTGCCAGTAGTCTCGGACCTCGCTCTGGGGCCAACGTCCTGACTTTC | CASSLGPRSGANVLTF | TRBV19 | - | TRBJ2-6 | -
TGTGCCAGCAGTTTATGGGGACAGGGTCGGGAAGATACGCAGTATTTT | CASSLWGQGREDTQYF | TRBV28 | TRBD1 | TRBJ2-3 | -
TGTGCCAGCAGCCCCCAGACAGGGGTGGCAGATACGCAGTATTTT | CASSPQTGVADTQYF | TRBV14 | TRBD1 | TRBJ2-3 | -
TGTGCCAGCAGCTTTGGGACAGGGGGTAATCAGCCCCAGCATTTT | CASSFGTGGNQPQHF | TRBV7-8 | TRBD1 | TRBJ1-5 | -
TGTGCCAGCTCAGAGAACTATGGCTACACCTTC | CASSENYGYTF | TRBV18 | - | TRBJ1-2 | -
TGTGCCAGTAGTCCCGGGAGTCTCAATCAGCCCCAGCATTTT | CASSPGSLNQPQHF | TRBV19 | - | TRBJ1-5 | -
TGCAGCGTTGAAAGTCCTAGCGGGGGGACTAACTTTGGGGAGTACTATGCACCAGATACGCAGTATTTT | CSVESPSGGTNFGEYYAPDTQYF | TRBV29-1 | TRBD2 | TRBJ2-3 | once